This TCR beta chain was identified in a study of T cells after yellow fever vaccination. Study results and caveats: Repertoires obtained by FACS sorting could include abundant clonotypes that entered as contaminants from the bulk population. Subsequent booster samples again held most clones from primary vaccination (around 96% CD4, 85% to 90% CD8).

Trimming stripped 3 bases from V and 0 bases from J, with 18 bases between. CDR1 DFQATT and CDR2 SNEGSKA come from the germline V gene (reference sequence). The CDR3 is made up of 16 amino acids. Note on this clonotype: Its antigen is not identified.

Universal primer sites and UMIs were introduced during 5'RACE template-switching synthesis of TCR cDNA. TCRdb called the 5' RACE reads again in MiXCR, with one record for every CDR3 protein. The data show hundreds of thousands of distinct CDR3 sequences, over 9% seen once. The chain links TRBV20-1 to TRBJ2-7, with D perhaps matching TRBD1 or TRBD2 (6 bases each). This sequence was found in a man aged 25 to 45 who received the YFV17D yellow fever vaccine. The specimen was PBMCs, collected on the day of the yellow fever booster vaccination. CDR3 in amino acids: CSARGAGTPSSYEQYF. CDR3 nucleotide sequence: TGCAGTGCTAGGGGGGCCGGGACTCCTAGCTCCTACGAGCAGTACTTC.